Below are 21 T cell receptor beta chains sequenced from a single sample in a study of T cell responses to AZD1222 COVID-19 vaccine. The repertoire was sequenced with immunoSEQ multiplex PCR; TCRdb's copy has only in-frame clones and lacks some. The table records more than 120,000 clones, roughly 89% of them present only once. The source material was peripheral blood, sampled 28 days after the second AZD1222 dose. These TCRs come from an adult who received the AZD1222 COVID-19 vaccine.

The chain joins TRBV24-1 to TRBJ1-4; 8 nucleotides align to TRBD1. This CDR3 spans 15 amino acids. V dropped 2 bases and J dropped 7; count of bases not matched to a gene: 5. CDR1 is KGHDR, CDR2 SFDVKD, per germline. The CDR3, as DNA: TGTGCCACCAGTGATTCCCAGGGGGCCAGTGAAAAACTGTTTTTT. Amino acids: CATSDSQGASEKLFF.

This chain connects TRBV4-3 to TRBJ1-6; D not certain. V was shortened by 2 bases and J by 9 bases, with 11 bases between the two germline ends. The CDR3 consists of 14 residues. Germline V lookup: CDR1 LGHNA, CDR2 YSLEER. The CDR3 bases are TGCGCCAGCAGCCAATCGGGAGGTGGTTCACCCCTCCACTTT. It yields the protein CASSQSGGGSPLHF.

The V call is TRBV25-1, the J call TRBJ2-1; 8 bases align to TRBD1. The ends lost 7 bases at V and 9 bases at J; junction bases unmatched: 8. Germline V gene lookup returns CDR1 MGHDK and CDR2 SYGVNS. The CDR3 has 13 residues. The CDR3 DNA follows: TGTGCCAGCACCCCCGGGACAGGTAGTGAGCAGTTCTTC. Protein product: CASTPGTGSEQFF.

The rearrangement uses TRBV6-6 and TRBJ2-4, with no clear D. Trimming took 10 bases from V and 6 from J, leaving 22 bases between them. Germline CDR1 and CDR2: MNHNY and SVGAGI (reference sequence). The CDR3 is made up of 15 amino acids. For the CDR3, the DNA is TGTGCCACTACCTACCCGGGCGGATTACGAAACATTCAGTACTTC. Translating gives CATTYPGGLRNIQYF.

The CDR3 is CASSQRQGVFF. The CDR3 nucleotides read TGTGCCAGCAGTCAACGACAGGGAGTGTTTTTT. This chain links TRBV28 with TRBJ1-4, with 7 bases matching TRBD1. Germline V gene lookup returns CDR1 MDHEN and CDR2 SYDVKM. The ends lost 5 bases at V and 15 bases at J; junction bases unmatched: 6. The length of the CDR3 is 11 residues.

J is TRBJ1-2 and V is TRBV28; possible D gene TRBD1, 5 bases. This CDR3 region has 13 residues. Germline-derived CDR1 and CDR2 are MDHEN and SYDVKM. The germline V and J ends were trimmed by 6 bases and 8 bases, with 16 bases remaining between them. The CDR3 nucleotides read TGTGCCAGCAGACAGACAGTCCCCTCCGGCTACACCTTC. Protein sequence: CASRQTVPSGYTF.

This rearrangement joins TRBV24-1 to TRBJ2-1, with TRBD1 identical over 9 bases. This CDR3 spans 16 amino acids. Germline trimming cut 3 bases from V and 5 bases from J; bases unmatched to any gene: 7. Germline V gives CDR1 KGHDR, CDR2 SFDVKD. The chain's CDR3 is CATSDTGTGIDNEQFF. The CDR3 region has the DNA TGTGCCACCAGTGATACCGGGACAGGGATCGACAATGAGCAGTTCTTC.

This clone has just a few counts. The chain is built from TRBV6-6 and TRBJ2-3; 7 bases fit TRBD1. The CDR3 sequence is 15 residues long. Trimming cost V 5 bases and J 2 bases; bases outside gene matches: 7. The germline CDR1 and CDR2 sequences are MNHNY and SVGAGI (reference sequence). CDR3 in DNA: TGTGCCAGCAGTGGAACAGGGGAGAACACAGATACGCAGTATTTT. The encoded protein is CASSGTGENTDTQYF.

The chain uses TRBV30 and TRBJ1-1; D is ambiguous. CDR1 GTSNPN and CDR2 SVGIG come from the germline V gene (reference sequence). V lost 6 bases, J lost 1 base, and 12 bases lay in between. The CDR3 spans 13 residues. DNA of the CDR3: TGTGCCTGTAGGCCCCGCGGGAACACTGAAGCTTTCTTT. Its translation is CACRPRGNTEAFF.

This clone was seen a single time. The V gene is TRBV9, the J gene TRBJ2-1; 7 bases are shared with TRBD2. The CDR3 is made up of 16 amino acids. CDR1 and CDR2 (germline): SGDLS, YYNGEE. V gave up 0 bases and J gave up 4 bases; unmatched junction bases: 7. The CDR3 loop reads CASSVGGASGYNEQFF. The DNA for the CDR3 is TGTGCCAGCAGCGTAGGTGGGGCTAGCGGTTACAATGAGCAGTTCTTC. The whole variable domain, filled in from reference TRBV9 and TRBJ2-1, reads DSGVTQTPKHLITATGQRVTLRCSPRSGDLSVYWYQQSLDQGLQFLIQYYNGEERAKGNILERFSAQQFPDLHSELNLSSLELGDSALYFCASSVGGASGYNEQFFGPGTRLTVL.

The chain joins TRBV4-3 to TRBJ2-2; D gene unclear. The CDR3 covers 17 residues. Trimming removed 0 bases at V and 7 bases at J, with 18 bases between. Germline CDR1 reads LGHNA; CDR2 reads YSLEER. The CDR3 DNA sequence: TGCGCCAGCAGCCAAGATTGGAGTTACGGTAGCCTCGGGGAGCTGTTTTTT. It encodes CASSQDWSYGSLGELFF.

The chain combines TRBV2 with TRBJ1-1, with D possibly TRBD1 on 5 matching bases. V shed 9 bases and J shed 0 bases, with 11 bases lying between them. The CDR3 totals 13 residues. The germline CDR1 and CDR2 sequences are SNHLY and FYNNEI. The CDR3 sequence: CASSTGLNTEAFF. Here the CDR3 DNA reads TGTGCCAGTTCCACAGGTTTGAACACTGAAGCTTTCTTT.

The chain uses TRBV21-1 and TRBJ2-7. TRBV21-1 is a documented pseudogene. The CDR3 covers 15 residues. The CDR3 DNA reads TGTGCCAGTTTCCTTCCGGGACGGAGGTGGTACGAGCAGTACTTC. Its translation: CASFLPGRRWYEQYF.

The V and J genes are TRBV18 and TRBJ1-2, with TRBD1 matching over 7 bases. Germline V gives CDR1 KGHSH, CDR2 LQKENI. CDR3 length: 13 amino acids. The V segment lost 6 bases and the J segment 3 bases; nucleotides outside the gene matches: 4. The DNA of the CDR3 is TGTGCCAGCTCCTCCGGGACAGACTATGGCTACACCTTC. It translates to CASSSGTDYGYTF.

This chain links TRBV2 with TRBJ1-2, with D perhaps TRBD1 (5 bases). Germline CDR1 SNHLY, CDR2 FYNNEI. The CDR3 consists of 12 residues. Trimming took 7 bases from V and 12 from J, leaving 18 bases between them. Here the CDR3 DNA reads TGTGCCAGCACGTATACCCGGGGGATGGACACCTTC. Its protein product is CASTYTRGMDTF.

V and J are TRBV12-5 and TRBJ1-1; 7 nucleotides match TRBD1. Germline V gene data show CDR1 as LGHNT and CDR2 as FRNRAP. Losses at the gene ends were 7 bases for V and 4 bases for J; bases not matched to a gene: 3. The CDR3 totals 12 residues. The CDR3 here is CASAEGATEAFF. The CDR3 region has the DNA TGTGCTAGTGCCGAGGGGGCCACTGAAGCTTTCTTT.

This rearrangement joins TRBV15 to TRBJ2-1; D may correspond to TRBD1 or TRBD2 (5 bases each). The CDR3 contains 15 residues. V dropped 1 base and J dropped 5 bases, with 12 bases sitting between them. Germline V gives CDR1 LNHNV, CDR2 YYDKDF (reference sequence). CDR3 in amino acids: CATSRVQRGDNEQFF. DNA for the CDR3: TGTGCCACCAGCAGAGTCCAGCGAGGGGACAATGAGCAGTTCTTC.

The V gene is TRBV7-3, the J gene TRBJ2-2; D uncertain. The length of the CDR3 is 14 residues. V dropped 5 bases and J dropped 4 bases, with 11 bases sitting between them. Germline V CDR1 and CDR2: SGHTA, FQGTGA. The CDR3 loop is CASSRAASTGELFF. The CDR3 DNA reads TGTGCCAGCAGCCGTGCTGCGAGCACCGGGGAGCTGTTTTTT. Together with reference TRBV7-3 and TRBJ2-2, the CDR3 gives the full variable domain: GAGVSQTPSNKVTEKGKYVELRCDPISGHTALYWYRQSLGQGPEFLIYFQGTGAADDSGLPNDRFFAVRPEGSVSTLKIQRTERGDSAVYLCASSRAASTGELFFGEGSRLTVL.

This chain joins TRBV19 and TRBJ1-5; the D gene is possibly TRBD1 (5 bases). This CDR3 has 16 amino acids. Germline lookup yields CDR1 LNHDA and CDR2 SQIVND (reference sequence). V lost 5 bases, J lost 2 bases, and 16 bases lay in between. The chain's CDR3 is CASSALQGRGNQPQHF. The DNA for the CDR3 is TGTGCCAGTAGTGCACTCCAGGGTAGGGGCAATCAGCCCCAGCATTTT.

The J gene is TRBJ1-6, the V gene TRBV25-1; D is ambiguous. Trimming removed 1 base from V and 4 bases from J, with 17 bases in between. This CDR3 is built from 18 residues. Per germline, CDR1 MGHDK and CDR2 SYGVNS. The CDR3 nucleotides are TGTGCCAGCAGTGAATCCCTGAAGAGGCCGTCATATAATTCACCCCTCCACTTT. Its protein product is CASSESLKRPSYNSPLHF.

The chain has TRBV4-2 and TRBJ1-1; unclear D gene. The CDR3 loop spans 12 amino acids. Between the trimmed V and J ends, which lost 0 bases and 6 bases, there was a span of 5 bases. CDR1 and CDR2 from the germline V gene are LGHNA and YNFKEQ. CDR3: CASSQDYAEAFF. The CDR3 DNA is TGTGCCAGCAGCCAAGATTATGCTGAAGCTTTCTTT.